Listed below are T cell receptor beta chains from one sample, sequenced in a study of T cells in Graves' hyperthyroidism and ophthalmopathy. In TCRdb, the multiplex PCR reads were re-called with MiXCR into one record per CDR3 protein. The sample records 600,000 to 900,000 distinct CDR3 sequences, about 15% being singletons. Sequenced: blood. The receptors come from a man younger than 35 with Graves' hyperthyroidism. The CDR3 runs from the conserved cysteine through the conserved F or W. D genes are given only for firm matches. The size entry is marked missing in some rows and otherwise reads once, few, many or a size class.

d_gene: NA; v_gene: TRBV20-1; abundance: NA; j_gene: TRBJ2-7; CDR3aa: CSARGTDTYEQYF; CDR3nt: TGCAGTGCTAGAGGGACTGACACCTACGAGCAGTACTTC
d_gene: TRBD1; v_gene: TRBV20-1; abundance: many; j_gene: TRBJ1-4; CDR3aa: CSARTEQGAGEKLFF; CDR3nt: TGCAGTGCTAGGACCGAACAGGGGGCCGGTGAAAAACTGTTTTTT
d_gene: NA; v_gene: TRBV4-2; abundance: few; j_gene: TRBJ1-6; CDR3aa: CASSHSYRVVNSPLHF; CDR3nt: TGTGCCAGCAGCCATTCCTACAGGGTTGTTAATTCACCCCTCCACTTT
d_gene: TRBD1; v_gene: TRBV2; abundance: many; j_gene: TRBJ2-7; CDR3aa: CASKSGTGTLGEQYF; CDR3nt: TGTGCCAGCAAATCCGGGACAGGGACCTTGGGGGAGCAGTACTTC
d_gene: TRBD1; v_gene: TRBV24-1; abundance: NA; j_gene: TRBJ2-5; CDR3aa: CATSEDRGGGETQYF; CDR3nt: TGTGCCACCTCTGAGGACAGGGGCGGGGGAGAGACCCAGTACTTC
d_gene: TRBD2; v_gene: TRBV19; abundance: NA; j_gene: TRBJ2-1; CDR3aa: CASTLGGSGRAANEQFF; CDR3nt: TGTGCCAGTACCTTAGGGGGTAGCGGGAGGGCCGCAAATGAGCAGTTCTTC
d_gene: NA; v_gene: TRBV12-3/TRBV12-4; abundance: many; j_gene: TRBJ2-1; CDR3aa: CASSLGSTYNEQFF; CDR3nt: TGTGCCAGCAGTTTGGGGAGCACCTACAATGAGCAGTTCTTC
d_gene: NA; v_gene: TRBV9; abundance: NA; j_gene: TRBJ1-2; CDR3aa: CASSVAGPGAYGYTF; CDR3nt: TGTGCCAGCAGCGTAGCTGGGCCAGGAGCTTATGGCTACACCTTC
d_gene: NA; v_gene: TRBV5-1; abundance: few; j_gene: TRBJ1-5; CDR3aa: CASSLELGNQPQHF; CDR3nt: TGCGCCAGCAGCTTGGAGTTGGGCAATCAGCCCCAGCATTTT
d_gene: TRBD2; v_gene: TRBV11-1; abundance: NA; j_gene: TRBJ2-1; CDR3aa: CASAPGLAGLIGNEQFF; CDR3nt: TGTGCCAGCGCCCCGGGACTAGCGGGCTTAATTGGGAATGAGCAGTTCTTC
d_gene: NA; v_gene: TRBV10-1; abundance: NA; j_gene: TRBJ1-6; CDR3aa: CASSDSSYNSPLHF; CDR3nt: TGCGCCAGCAGTGACAGCTCCTATAATTCACCCCTCCACTTT
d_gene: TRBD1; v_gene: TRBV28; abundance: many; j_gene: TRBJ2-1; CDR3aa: CASSLGGGQGPYNEQFF; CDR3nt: TGTGCCAGCAGTTTGGGTGGGGGACAGGGGCCTTACAATGAGCAGTTCTTC
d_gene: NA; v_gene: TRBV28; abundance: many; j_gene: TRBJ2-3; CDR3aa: CASSYSEQVSTDTQYF; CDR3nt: TGTGCCAGCAGTTACAGTGAACAGGTCAGCACAGATACGCAGTATTTT
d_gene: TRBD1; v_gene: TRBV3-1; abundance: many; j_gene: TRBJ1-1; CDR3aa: CASSQGDRLEAFF; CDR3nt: TGTGCCAGCAGCCAGGGGGACAGACTGGAAGCTTTCTTT
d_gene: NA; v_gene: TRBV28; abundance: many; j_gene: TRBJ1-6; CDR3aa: CASLEPLRNSPLHF; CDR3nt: TGTGCCAGTCTTGAGCCTTTGCGGAATTCACCCCTCCACTTT
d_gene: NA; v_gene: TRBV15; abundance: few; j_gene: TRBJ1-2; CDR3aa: CATSGVGYGYTF; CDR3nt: TGTGCCACCAGCGGGGTAGGCTATGGCTACACCTTC
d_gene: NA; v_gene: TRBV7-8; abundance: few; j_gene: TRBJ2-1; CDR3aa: CASSLGSHEQFF; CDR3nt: TGTGCCAGCAGCTTAGGAAGCCATGAGCAGTTCTTC
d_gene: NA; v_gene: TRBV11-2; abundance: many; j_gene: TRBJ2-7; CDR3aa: CASSSHLRGEQYF; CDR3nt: TGTGCCAGCAGCTCCCATCTAAGGGGCGAGCAGTACTTC
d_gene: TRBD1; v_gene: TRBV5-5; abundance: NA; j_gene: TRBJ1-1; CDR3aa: CASSLGQGAGRNEAFF; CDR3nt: TGTGCCAGCAGCTTGGGACAGGGGGCGGGTAGAAATGAAGCTTTCTTT
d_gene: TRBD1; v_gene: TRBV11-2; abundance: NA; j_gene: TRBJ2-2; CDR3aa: CASSLGWQGALGELFF; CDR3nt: TGTGCCAGCAGCTTAGGGTGGCAGGGGGCGCTCGGGGAGCTGTTTTTT
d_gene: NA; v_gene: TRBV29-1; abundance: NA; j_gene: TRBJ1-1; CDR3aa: CSVEERWAGVAFF; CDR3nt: TGCAGCGTTGAAGAGAGGTGGGCAGGGGTAGCTTTCTTT
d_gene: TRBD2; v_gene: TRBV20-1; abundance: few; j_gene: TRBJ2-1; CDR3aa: CSAKREYEQFF; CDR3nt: TGCAGTGCTAAGCGGGAATATGAGCAGTTCTTC
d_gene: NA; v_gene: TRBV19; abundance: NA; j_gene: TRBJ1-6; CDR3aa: CASSIQAGYSPLHF; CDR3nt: TGTGCCAGTAGTATCCAAGCTGGGTATTCACCCCTCCACTTT
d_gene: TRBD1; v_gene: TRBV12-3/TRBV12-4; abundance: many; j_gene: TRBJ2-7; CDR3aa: CASSLNRDRGREQYF; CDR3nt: TGTGCCAGCAGTTTGAACCGGGACAGGGGGCGGGAGCAGTACTTC
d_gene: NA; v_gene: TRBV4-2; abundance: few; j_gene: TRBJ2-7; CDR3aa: CASSQGVEDGQYF; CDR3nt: TGTGCCAGCAGCCAAGGGGTGGAGGATGGGCAGTACTTC
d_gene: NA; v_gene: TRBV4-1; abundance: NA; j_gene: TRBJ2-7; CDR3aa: CASSQAPGDSYEQYF; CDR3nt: TGCGCCAGCAGCCAAGCTCCAGGGGACTCCTACGAGCAGTACTTC
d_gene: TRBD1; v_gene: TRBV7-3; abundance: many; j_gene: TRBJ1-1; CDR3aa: CASSYASRQGGIAFF; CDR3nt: TGTGCCAGCAGTTATGCCTCACGACAGGGGGGTATAGCTTTCTTT
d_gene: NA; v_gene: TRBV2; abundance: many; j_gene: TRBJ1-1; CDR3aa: CASGRLEAFF; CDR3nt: TGTGCCAGCGGGAGGCTCGAAGCTTTCTTT
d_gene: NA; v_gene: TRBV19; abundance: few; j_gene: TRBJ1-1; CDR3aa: CASSIFRATVNTEAFF; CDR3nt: TGTGCCAGTAGTATCTTTCGCGCAACGGTGAACACTGAAGCTTTCTTT
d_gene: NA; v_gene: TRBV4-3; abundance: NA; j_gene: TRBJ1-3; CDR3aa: CASSQDPGGGNTIYF; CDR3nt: TGCGCCAGCAGCCAAGATCCCGGGGGCGGAAACACCATATATTTT
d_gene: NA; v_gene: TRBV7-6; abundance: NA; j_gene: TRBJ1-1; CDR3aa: CASSLSPDRMNTEAFF; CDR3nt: TGTGCCAGCAGCTTATCCCCGGACAGAATGAACACTGAAGCTTTCTTT
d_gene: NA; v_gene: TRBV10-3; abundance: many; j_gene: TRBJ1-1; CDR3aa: CAISLGEGGTEAFF; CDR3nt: TGTGCCATCAGTCTCGGGGAGGGGGGCACTGAAGCTTTCTTT
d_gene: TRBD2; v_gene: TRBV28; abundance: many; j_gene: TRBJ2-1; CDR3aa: CASSSGTRAGGEQFF; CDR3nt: TGTGCCAGCAGTTCCGGGACCCGAGCGGGGGGTGAGCAGTTCTTC
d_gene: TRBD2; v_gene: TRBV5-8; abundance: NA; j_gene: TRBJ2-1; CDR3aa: CASSLLLAGGLHYNEQFF; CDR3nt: TGTGCCAGCAGCCTGCTTCTAGCGGGAGGGCTCCACTACAATGAGCAGTTCTTC
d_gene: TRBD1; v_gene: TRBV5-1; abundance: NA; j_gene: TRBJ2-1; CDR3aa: CASSLAGTAPDPDNEQFF; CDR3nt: TGCGCCAGCAGCTTGGCCGGGACAGCTCCTGATCCCGACAATGAGCAGTTCTTC
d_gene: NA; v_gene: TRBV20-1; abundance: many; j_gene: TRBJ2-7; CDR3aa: CSARAGFSEQYF; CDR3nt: TGCAGTGCTAGAGCAGGGTTCTCCGAGCAGTACTTC
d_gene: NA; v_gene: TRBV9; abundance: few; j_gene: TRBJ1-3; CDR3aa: CASTGSSGNTIYF; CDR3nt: TGTGCCAGCACCGGAAGTTCTGGAAACACCATATATTTT
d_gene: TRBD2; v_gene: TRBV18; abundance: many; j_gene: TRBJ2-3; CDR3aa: CASSPTSGTDTQYF; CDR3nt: TGTGCCAGCAGCCCGACTAGCGGTACAGATACGCAGTATTTT
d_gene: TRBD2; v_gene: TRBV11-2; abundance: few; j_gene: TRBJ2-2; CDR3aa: CASSLDVTSGSTGELFF; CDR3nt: TGTGCCAGCAGCTTAGACGTGACTAGCGGGAGTACCGGGGAGCTGTTTTTT
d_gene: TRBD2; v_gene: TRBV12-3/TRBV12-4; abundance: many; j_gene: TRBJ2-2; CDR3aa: CASSLTSANTGELFF; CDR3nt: TGTGCCAGCAGTTTAACTAGCGCGAACACCGGGGAGCTGTTTTTT
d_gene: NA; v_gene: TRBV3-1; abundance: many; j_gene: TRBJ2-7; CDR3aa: CASSPETSANEQYF; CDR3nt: TGTGCCAGCAGCCCTGAAACATCCGCCAACGAGCAGTACTTC
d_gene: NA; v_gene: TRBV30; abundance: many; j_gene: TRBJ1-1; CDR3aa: CAWSPRGEAFF; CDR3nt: TGTGCCTGGAGTCCCCGGGGTGAAGCTTTCTTT
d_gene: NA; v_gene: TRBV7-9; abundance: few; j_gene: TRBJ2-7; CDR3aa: CASTSPGARGEQYF; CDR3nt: TGTGCCAGCACCTCTCCGGGAGCCCGGGGCGAGCAGTACTTC